The entry below describes one TCR beta chain. This sample stems from a study of blood T cell repertoires in COVID-19. Across the whole study: COVID-19 samples, acute and convalescent, were from the United States, Italy and Spain. PBMCs, B-cell-depleted T cells, or T cells provided the cDNA or gDNA that made up the material.

Clones were sequenced by immunoSEQ multiplex PCR, and TCRdb holds only the in-frame ones, with some missing. The repertoire holds 110,000 to 150,000 clones, with approximately 85% as singletons. The junction had 12 bases not matched to a gene; V was cut back by 5 bases and J by 0 bases. CDR1 and CDR2 (germline): MDHEN, SYDVKM. The CDR3 loop spans 17 amino acids. The chain has TRBV28 and TRBJ1-2; 7 bases line up with TRBD1. The sample was peripheral blood. This sequence originates from a man aged 50-59 years with acute or convalescent COVID-19. CDR3 loop: CASSGTVLGVSNYGYTF. CDR3 bases: TGTGCCAGCAGTGGGACAGTCCTGGGCGTCTCTAACTATGGCTACACCTTC.